The 17 T cell receptor beta chains listed next were all sequenced from one sample in a study of metastatic and nonmetastatic thyroid tumors. No treatment of any kind had been given to any patient before thyroid surgery. With MiXCR, TCRdb called clones anew from the PCR reads. The sample has about 16,000 clones; approximately 25% are singletons. The specimen was adjacent normal tissue. Source of these receptors: a female donor with papillary thyroid cancer or a benign thyroid nodule (not recorded which). Some clones in this sample may be carry-over from other donors' samples.

In this sample, this clone turned up once. The rearrangement links TRBV20-1 to TRBJ2-7; the D gene is possibly TRBD2 (6 bases). The V end was cut by 6 bases, the J end by 2 bases, with 20 bases between. In germline, CDR1 is DFQATT, CDR2 SNEGSKA (reference sequence). This CDR3 has 15 amino acids. CDR3 coding DNA: TGCAGTGCCACACGGGACTCCCTATCCCCCTACGAGCAGTACTTC. Amino acids: CSATRDSLSPYEQYF.

This clone showed up just a few times. The chain couples TRBV30 to TRBJ2-5; no reliable D call. Germline V gives CDR1 GTSNPN, CDR2 SVGIG (reference sequence). V lost 2 bases and J 0 bases, leaving 10 bases between the germline ends. This CDR3 has 14 residues. CDR3 bases: TGTGCCTGGAGTTCCGGTTCGTACCAAGAGACCCAGTACTTC. Translation gives CAWSSGSYQETQYF.

Only a few counts were recorded for this clone. The chain recombines TRBV6-1 with TRBJ1-2; D may be TRBD1 (5 bases). CDR1 is MNHNS and CDR2 is SASEGT in the germline V gene. This CDR3 comprises 13 residues. V dropped 5 bases and J dropped 7 bases, with 14 bases sitting between them. CDR3 nucleotide sequence: TGTGCCAGCAGTTTTACAGGTGGGACTGGCTACACCTTC. Protein sequence: CASSFTGGTGYTF.

This clone was detected a few times. This rearrangement joins TRBV15 to TRBJ2-7; TRBD1 matches at 8 bases. With 8 bases clipped from V and 3 bases from J, the junction kept 6 bases outside the gene matches. Germline CDR1 and CDR2: LNHNV and YYDKDF (reference sequence). The length of the CDR3 is 13 residues. The CDR3 here is CATAKQGDYEQYF. The CDR3 DNA sequence: TGTGCCACCGCGAAACAGGGGGACTACGAGCAGTACTTC.

Sample share makes this clone medium-sized. The chain uses TRBV14 and TRBJ2-2; a weak D match, TRBD1 (6 bases). With 0 bases removed from V and 3 bases from J, the gap between germline ends came to 20 bases. The CDR3 spans 19 residues. Germline CDR1 reads SGHDN; CDR2 reads FVKESK. In DNA form, the CDR3 reads TGTGCCAGCAGCCAAGATCATCTTTCGGGCAGGGGCTACACCGGGGAGCTGTTTTTT. It is translated as CASSQDHLSGRGYTGELFF.

This clone turned up a few times. The gene calls are TRBV6-1 and TRBJ2-1, with TRBD1 matching 9 bases. The V gene end was trimmed by 6 bases and the J gene end by 8 bases; junction bases not matched to a gene: 11. The germline V gene has CDR1 MNHNS and CDR2 SASEGT. The CDR3 totals 15 residues. CDR3 residues: CASRPRRDRDDEQFF. The CDR3 bases are TGTGCCAGCAGACCCAGAAGGGACAGGGATGATGAGCAGTTCTTC.

The chain has TRBV2 and TRBJ2-7, with D possibly TRBD1 on 6 matching bases. The V end lost 6 bases, the J end lost 3 bases, and 24 bases lay between the germline ends. CDR1 and CDR2 (germline): SNHLY, FYNNEI. This CDR3 comprises 17 residues. CDR3 DNA: TGTGCCAGCAGGGGCAGGGGAAGCGCCTCCAGCTTCTACGAGCAGTACTTC. It translates to CASRGRGSASSFYEQYF.

This clone was seen many times. Likely a read error: the CDR3 ends without its conserved phenylalanine or tryptophan. CDR3 sequence: CASSSLAGGYNEQFV. The CDR3 bases are TGTGCCAGCAGCTCACTAGCGGGAGGGTACAATGAGCAGTTCGTC. This chain connects TRBV7-9 to TRBJ2-1; 13 bases fit TRBD2. V was clipped by 4 bases and J by 4 bases; unmatched bases: 1. The CDR3 has 15 residues. Germline-derived CDR1 and CDR2 are SEHNR and FQNEAQ (reference sequence).

In its sample, this clone is medium-sized. This CDR3 is CATSGKVGETQYF. CDR3 nucleotides: TGTGCCACCAGTGGAAAGGTGGGGGAGACCCAGTACTTC. The V call is TRBV24-1, the J call TRBJ2-5; D not resolved. Germline V gene sequence: CDR1 KGHDR, CDR2 SFDVKD. V was shortened by 5 bases and J by 5 bases, with 11 bases between the two germline ends. The CDR3 sequence is 13 residues long.

The rearrangement joins TRBV28 to TRBJ2-1; 7 bases line up with TRBD2. The CDR3 is 15 amino acids. Germline V gene sequence: CDR1 MDHEN, CDR2 SYDVKM. The J segment lost 6 bases and the V segment lost 6 bases, leaving 11 bases of the junction unmatched. The CDR3 is CASSPVERGRNEQFF. As DNA, the CDR3 is TGTGCCAGCAGCCCTGTGGAGCGGGGCCGCAATGAGCAGTTCTTC.

The chain couples TRBV11-1 to TRBJ2-5, with 16 positions matching TRBD2. The V and J ends lost 2 bases and 4 bases, in that order; junction bases with no gene match: 13. The CDR3 spans 20 residues. Per germline, CDR1 SGHAT and CDR2 FQDESV (reference sequence). CDR3 bases: TGTGCCAGCAGCTTACTTCCGGGACTAGCGGGAGGGCCCGGTGGAGAGACCCAGTACTTC. It encodes CASSLLPGLAGGPGGETQYF.

This clone has more than one count but fewer than ten. The chain links TRBV10-1 to TRBJ2-1; 10 bases match TRBD2. Germline lookup yields CDR1 WNHNN and CDR2 SYGVQD (reference sequence). The CDR3 is made up of 15 amino acids. V dropped 2 bases and J dropped 10; count of bases not matched to a gene: 8. For the CDR3, the DNA is TGCGCCAGCAGTGAGGAAGCGGGAGGGCCGTGGGAGCAGTTCTTC. Encoded protein: CASSEEAGGPWEQFF.

The chain employs TRBV6-1 and TRBJ2-2; tentatively, D is TRBD2 (5 bases). CDR3 length: 14 amino acids. V gave up 2 bases and J gave up 5 bases, with 9 bases separating them. Germline V CDR1 and CDR2: MNHNS, SASEGT. CDR3 in DNA: TGTGCCAGCAGTGAAAGGAGGCAAACCGGGGAGCTGTTTTTT. Encoded protein: CASSERRQTGELFF.

In this sample, this clone turned up many times. The V gene is TRBV5-4, the J gene TRBJ2-1, with TRBD1 matching over 7 bases. J gave up 0 bases and V 0 bases, and 3 bases lay outside the gene matches. The CDR3 runs 16 residues. Germline-derived CDR1 and CDR2 are SGHNT and YYREEE (reference sequence). CDR3 bases: TGTGCCAGCAGCTTGGGAGGGGGCGCCTCCTACAATGAGCAGTTCTTC. It specifies CASSLGGGASYNEQFF. The full variable domain, completed using reference TRBV5-4 and TRBJ2-1, is ETGVTQSPTHLIKTRGQQVTLRCSSQSGHNTVSWYQQALGQGPQFIFQYYREEENGRGNFPPRFSGLQFPNYSSELNVNALELDDSALYLCASSLGGGASYNEQFFGPGTRLTVL.

This clone showed up just a few times. The chain is built from TRBV6-8 and TRBJ1-2; D not certain. Looked up from germline, CDR1 is MNHGY and CDR2 is SAAAGT. The CDR3 has 14 residues. Trimming left V 2 bases short and J 6 bases short, with 13 bases between. Written as DNA, the CDR3 is TGTGCCAGCAGTTACCGGGGATCCGGAAATGGCTACACCTTC. Its translation is CASSYRGSGNGYTF.

This chain links TRBV5-1 with TRBJ1-1; the D gene is possibly TRBD1 (5 bases). V was shortened by 6 bases and J by 5 bases, with 20 bases between the two germline ends. Germline CDR1 SGHRS, CDR2 YFSETQ. The CDR3 totals 15 residues. In DNA, the CDR3 is TGCGCCAGCACCCTGGGTACGGGGGAGGGGACTGAAGCTTTCTTT. It codes for CASTLGTGEGTEAFF.

This clone has a handful of counts. CDR3 bases: TGTGCCAGCAGCGCTAGAGGAGGTCCCTACAATGAGCAGTTCTTC. Translated: CASSARGGPYNEQFF. The chain uses TRBV11-2 and TRBJ2-1; tentatively, D is TRBD2 (5 bases). Trimming took 5 bases from V and 2 from J, leaving 13 bases between them. Germline V gene lookup returns CDR1 SGHAT and CDR2 FQNNGV. The CDR3 loop spans 15 amino acids.